Shown below are 21 T cell receptor beta chains from a single sample sequenced in a study of T cells in Graves' hyperthyroidism and ophthalmopathy. Amplification of TCR beta CDR3 regions was performed using RNA transcripts as template. TCR CDR3 regions were first amplified by RT-PCR with HTBI primers. TCRdb independently ran MiXCR on the multiplex PCR reads; one entry per CDR3 protein. The sample has about 700,000 distinct CDR3 sequences; 14% are singletons. What was sequenced was blood. Source of these receptors: a woman between 18 and 29 years old with Graves' hyperthyroidism.

This clonotype showed up just a few times. The chain links TRBV6-1 to TRBJ1-5, with 8 bases matching TRBD1. Germline V gene lookup returns CDR1 MNHNS and CDR2 SASEGT. This CDR3 contains 17 residues. V trimming: 3 bases; J trimming: 1 base; junction bases outside the gene matches: 8. The CDR3 sequence: CASSDPGGYTSNQPQHF. The CDR3 coding sequence is TGTGCCAGCAGTGACCCAGGGGGCTATACGAGCAATCAGCCCCAGCATTTT.

The rearrangement joins TRBV18 to TRBJ1-1; weak D call: TRBD1 (5 bases). This CDR3 is 15 amino acids long. V shed 5 bases and J shed 2 bases, with 15 bases lying between them. Germline V gene sequence: CDR1 KGHSH, CDR2 LQKENI. The DNA of the CDR3 is TGTGCCAGCTCAGCCGGGACGGTGAAAAACACTGAAGCTTTCTTT. Protein sequence: CASSAGTVKNTEAFF.

This clonotype was seen repeatedly, ten times or more. The rearrangement uses TRBV18 and TRBJ2-7, with 11 bases identical to TRBD2. The CDR3 length is 17 residues. The junction had 11 bases not matched to a gene; V was cut back by 0 bases and J by 7 bases. Germline CDR1 reads KGHSH; CDR2 reads LQKENI. This chain's CDR3 is CASSPPGGLAGRVEQYF. In DNA, the CDR3 is TGTGCCAGCTCACCACCGGGAGGACTAGCGGGCAGAGTAGAGCAGTACTTC.

This clonotype showed up just a few times. V gene TRBV10-3 combines with J gene TRBJ2-7; 16 bases fit TRBD2. Per germline, CDR1 ENHRY and CDR2 SYGVKD. V lost 4 bases and J lost 6; bases outside the gene matches: 9. This CDR3 contains 17 residues. The CDR3 bases are TGTGCCATCAGTGTATCGGGACTAGCGGGAGGGTCCAGCGAGCAGTACTTC. This translates into CAISVSGLAGGSSEQYF.

This chain connects TRBV5-8 to TRBJ2-1, with 7 bases identical to TRBD1. V trimming: 1 base; J trimming: 0 bases; junction bases outside the gene matches: 7. The CDR3 has 17 amino acids. Germline lookup yields CDR1 SGHTS and CDR2 YDEGEE. DNA of the CDR3: TGTGCCAGCAGCTTGTACCGGGACAGTCTCTCCTACAATGAGCAGTTCTTC. Translation gives CASSLYRDSLSYNEQFF.

This clonotype was recorded a few times. The chain carries TRBV7-2 and TRBJ1-2; no clear D. The germline CDR1 and CDR2 sequences are SGHTA and FQGNSA. The CDR3 sequence is 13 residues long. Trimming took off 4 bases at V and 4 bases at J, with 10 bases between the two ends. In DNA form, the CDR3 reads TGTGCCAGCAGCTCATACGTGGCCTATGGCTACACCTTC. It yields the protein CASSSYVAYGYTF.

This clonotype was seen at least ten times. This chain joins TRBV12-3 or TRBV12-4 and TRBJ2-2; D remains ambiguous. V lost 3 bases and J 5 bases, leaving 7 bases between the germline ends. The CDR3 loop spans 13 amino acids. The CDR3 coding sequence is TGTGCCAGCAGTTTCCTAGGTACCGGGGAGCTGTTTTTT. This sequence encodes CASSFLGTGELFF.

This clonotype was seen at least ten times. The chain couples TRBV5-1 to TRBJ1-1; D remains unclear. The CDR3 totals 13 residues. Germline loops: CDR1 SGHRS, CDR2 YFSETQ. Trimming took 4 bases from V and 2 from J, leaving 9 bases between them. The CDR3 region has the DNA TGCGCCAGCAGCCTCCCGGCCAACACTGAAGCTTTCTTT. Translated, it gives CASSLPANTEAFF.

There are many counts of this clonotype. This rearrangement joins TRBV7-9 to TRBJ2-3, with D perhaps TRBD1 or TRBD2 (7 bases each). V was clipped by 4 bases and J by 11 bases, with 22 bases between them. CDR1 and CDR2 (germline): SEHNR, FQNEAQ (reference sequence). This CDR3 is 15 amino acids long. The CDR3: CASSSRTGRTRKQYF. In nucleotides, the CDR3 is TGTGCCAGCAGCTCCCGGACAGGAAGGACTAGGAAGCAGTATTTT.

This clonotype was picked up many times. The chain joins TRBV18 to TRBJ1-2; tentatively, D is TRBD1 (6 bases). This CDR3 is built from 13 residues. V lost 2 bases and J lost 6, with 10 bases in between. Germline V gene sequence: CDR1 KGHSH, CDR2 LQKENI. The CDR3 loop reads CASSPEQGNGYTF. The CDR3 coding sequence is TGTGCCAGCTCACCAGAACAGGGAAATGGCTACACCTTC.

There are a few counts of this clonotype. This could be a read error, since a much larger clone is one nucleotide away. The V and J genes are TRBV12-3 or TRBV12-4 and TRBJ2-7, with D perhaps being TRBD1 or TRBD2 (5 bases each). V shed 8 bases and J shed 0 bases, with 17 bases lying between them. This CDR3 spans 15 amino acids. CDR3 region: CASGPSGGNSYEQYF. The DNA of the CDR3 is TGTGCCAGCGGCCCCAGTGGGGGAAACTCCTACGAGCAGTACTTC.

V usage is TRBV14 and J usage is TRBJ1-2; 7 positions match TRBD1. The trim removed 4 bases at V and 5 bases at J, leaving 13 bases unmatched. Germline V lookup: CDR1 SGHDN, CDR2 FVKESK. This CDR3 has 16 amino acids. The CDR3 reads CASSRSFGQARYGYTF. The CDR3 DNA sequence: TGTGCCAGCAGCCGTTCTTTTGGACAGGCGCGGTATGGCTACACCTTC.

For this clonotype: This may stem from a read error, because a much larger clone lies one nucleotide away. This CDR3 fails to terminate in the conserved phenylalanine or tryptophan, so it likely reflects a read error. The chain combines TRBV6-5 with TRBJ2-3; 7 nucleotides match TRBD1. The CDR3 totals 16 residues. Trimming at V came to 4 bases and at J to 2 bases, leaving 9 bases not matched to a gene. Germline V gene sequence: CDR1 MNHEY, CDR2 SVGAGI. CDR3 region: CASSSFDRASTDTQYV. CDR3 nucleotide sequence: TGTGCCAGCAGTTCCTTCGACAGGGCCTCCACAGATACGCAGTATGTT.

This clonotype was picked up many times. The chain employs TRBV18 and TRBJ2-7; possibly TRBD1 for D (6 bases). The CDR3 totals 14 residues. CDR1 and CDR2 from the germline V gene are KGHSH and LQKENI. V lost 3 bases to trimming and J lost 3 bases, with 12 bases between them. The CDR3 protein is CASSPSRGFYEQYF. In DNA, the CDR3 is TGTGCCAGCTCACCTTCTAGGGGGTTCTACGAGCAGTACTTC.

This clonotype was observed at least ten times. The rearrangement links TRBV11-2 to TRBJ2-3, with 9 bases matching TRBD1. The CDR3 sequence is 16 residues long. Germline-derived CDR1 and CDR2 are SGHAT and FQNNGV. Unmatched junction bases numbered 2, after V lost 1 base and J lost 0 bases. The CDR3 is CASSLVGTGSTDTQYF. For the CDR3, the DNA is TGTGCCAGCAGCTTAGTCGGGACAGGGAGCACAGATACGCAGTATTTT.

The rearrangement joins TRBV24-1 to TRBJ2-3, with 10 bases identical to TRBD2. Germline-derived CDR1 and CDR2 are KGHDR and SFDVKD. J lost 1 base, V lost 5 bases, and 5 bases had no gene match. The length of the CDR3 is 16 residues. CDR3: CATSGAGTSGTDTQYF. In DNA form, the CDR3 reads TGTGCCACCAGTGGGGCCGGGACTAGCGGCACAGATACGCAGTATTTT.

The chain employs TRBV14 and TRBJ2-7, with D perhaps matching TRBD1 (5 bases). CDR1 and CDR2 (germline): SGHDN, FVKESK. V lost 4 bases and J 0 bases, leaving 13 bases between the germline ends. The CDR3 extends over 15 amino acids. DNA for the CDR3: TGTGCCAGCAGCCTGATTCAGGGTTACTCCTACGAGCAGTACTTC. Translated, it gives CASSLIQGYSYEQYF. Drawing the rest from reference TRBV14 and TRBJ2-7, the complete variable domain is EAGVTQFPSHSVIEKGQTVTLRCDPISGHDNLYWYRRVMGKEIKFLLHFVKESKQDESGMPNNRFLAERTGGTYSTLKVQPAELEDSGVYFCASSLIQGYSYEQYFGPGTRLTVT.

This clonotype was picked up a small number of times. The chain combines TRBV24-1 with TRBJ2-1; D is perhaps TRBD1 (6 bases). Germline V gene data show CDR1 as KGHDR and CDR2 as SFDVKD. The CDR3 totals 13 residues. Trimming took off 4 bases at V and 6 bases at J, with 9 bases between the two ends. CDR3 amino acids: CATSERTANEQFF. CDR3 DNA sequence: TGTGCCACCAGTGAACGGACAGCCAATGAGCAGTTCTTC.

A few counts support this clonotype. The chain is built from TRBV2 and TRBJ2-1; TRBD2 aligns across 7 bases. Germline CDR1 reads SNHLY; CDR2 reads FYNNEI. Trimming cost V 3 bases and J 7 bases; bases outside gene matches: 6. The CDR3 sequence is 14 residues long. The DNA of the CDR3 is TGTGCCAGCAGTGACGGCGGGAGCTGGAATGAGCAGTTCTTC. Encoded protein: CASSDGGSWNEQFF.

The table lists this clonotype with many counts. The chain combines TRBV27 with TRBJ2-5; D is unclear. This CDR3 contains 14 residues. Trimming took off 5 bases at V and 5 bases at J, with 15 bases between the two ends. Germline CDR1 is MNHEY and CDR2 is SMNVEV (reference sequence). CDR3 sequence: CASSPLDKAETQYF. CDR3 nucleotide sequence: TGTGCCAGCAGTCCCTTGGATAAAGCCGAGACCCAGTACTTC.

The sample holds a few counts of this clonotype. The chain is built from TRBV4-3 and TRBJ2-3; no firm D call. The CDR3 runs to 13 residues. Trimming removed 2 bases at V and 4 bases at J, with 7 bases between. The germline V gene has CDR1 LGHNA and CDR2 YSLEER. The CDR3 loop is CASSQLYADTQYF. CDR3 DNA: TGCGCCAGCAGCCAACTCTACGCAGATACGCAGTATTTT.